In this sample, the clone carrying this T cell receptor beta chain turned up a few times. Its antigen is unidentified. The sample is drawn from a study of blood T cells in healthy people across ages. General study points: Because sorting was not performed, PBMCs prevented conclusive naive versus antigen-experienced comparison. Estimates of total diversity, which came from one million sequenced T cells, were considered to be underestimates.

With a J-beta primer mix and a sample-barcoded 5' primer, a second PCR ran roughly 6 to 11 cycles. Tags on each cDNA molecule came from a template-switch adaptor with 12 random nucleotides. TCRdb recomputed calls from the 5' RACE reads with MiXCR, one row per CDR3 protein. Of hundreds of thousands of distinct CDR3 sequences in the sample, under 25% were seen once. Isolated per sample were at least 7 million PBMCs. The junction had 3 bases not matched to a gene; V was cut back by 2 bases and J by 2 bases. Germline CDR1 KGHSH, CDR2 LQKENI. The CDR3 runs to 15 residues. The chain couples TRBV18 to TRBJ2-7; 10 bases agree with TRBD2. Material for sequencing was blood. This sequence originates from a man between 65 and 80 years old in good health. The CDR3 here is CASSPGAGGTYEQYF. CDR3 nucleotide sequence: TGTGCCAGCTCACCAGGAGCGGGAGGGACCTACGAGCAGTACTTC.